A selection of T cell receptor beta chains follows, all from one sample in a study of cytomegalovirus exposure and HLA in healthy donors. Repertoires were generated with immunoSEQ multiplex PCR, while TCRdb's copy carries only in-frame clones and drops some. The data contain around 70,000 clones, about 90% of them singletons. Sequencing was carried out using PBMCs. The receptors originated from a man aged 18 to 29 in good health and CMV-seronegative. Each CDR3 is given with its conserved first and last residue. D genes are given only for firm matches.

NA TRBJ2-7 TRBV25-1 TGTGCCAGCAGGCGGAAACCCTACGAGCAGTACTTC CASRRKPYEQYF
TRBD1 TRBJ1-2 TRBV5-1 TGCGCCAGCAGCACCCGACAGGGTGTCTATGGCTACACCTTC CASSTRQGVYGYTF
TRBD1 TRBJ2-3 TRBV6-7 TGTGCCAGCGGGGACAGGCAGAACACAGATACGCAGTATTTT CASGDRQNTDTQYF
TRBD1 TRBJ1-1 TRBV4-3 TGCGCCAGCAGCCAAGTTTTTGGGACAGGGACTACTGAAGCTTTCTTT CASSQVFGTGTTEAFF
TRBD1 TRBJ2-1 TRBV5-4 TGTGCCAGCAGCCCAGACAGGGAGAGGAATGAGCAGTTCTTC CASSPDRERNEQFF
TRBD2 TRBJ2-5 TRBV18 TGTGCCAGCTCACATAGCGGGAGTAGGCGAGAGACCCAGTACTTC CASSHSGSRRETQYF
TRBD2 TRBJ2-5 TRBV28 TGTGCCAGCAGTTCCGGGGGGGATAGTCGCGAGACCCAGTACTTC CASSSGGDSRETQYF
NA TRBJ2-1 TRBV27 TGTGCCAGCAAGGGAGAGCCCTACAATGAGCAGTTCTTC CASKGEPYNEQFF
NA TRBJ2-1 TRBV28 TGTGCCAGCAGATTGGACTACTACAATGAGCAGTTCTTC CASRLDYYNEQFF
TRBD2 TRBJ2-2 TRBV28 TGTGCCAGCAGTTCCTACCTTAGGACTAGCGGGACGAGCGTTCCCGGGGAGCTGTTTTTT CASSSYLRTSGTSVPGELFF
TRBD1 TRBJ1-1 TRBV5-4 TGTGCCAGCAGCTTCCCGGGACAGGCAATGAACACTGAAGCTTTCTTT CASSFPGQAMNTEAFF
NA TRBJ1-2 TRBV7-2 TGTGCCAGCAGCTCGGGGGGGCCCTATGGCTACACCTTC CASSSGGPYGYTF
TRBD1 TRBJ1-5 TRBV19 TGTGCCAGTAGTATTTGGGGACAGGGCAATCAGCCCCAGCATTTT CASSIWGQGNQPQHF
NA TRBJ2-7 TRBV27 TGTGCCAGCAGGGCTTGGACAGCCTACGAGCAGTACTTC CASRAWTAYEQYF
NA TRBJ1-2 TRBV6-5 TGTGCCAGCAGTTCCTTTGAGCAGGGTAGATATGGCTACACCTTC CASSSFEQGRYGYTF
NA TRBJ2-7 TRBV6-1 TGTGCCAGCGGAATATACAGGGCCGTACGGTACGAGCAGTACTTC CASGIYRAVRYEQYF